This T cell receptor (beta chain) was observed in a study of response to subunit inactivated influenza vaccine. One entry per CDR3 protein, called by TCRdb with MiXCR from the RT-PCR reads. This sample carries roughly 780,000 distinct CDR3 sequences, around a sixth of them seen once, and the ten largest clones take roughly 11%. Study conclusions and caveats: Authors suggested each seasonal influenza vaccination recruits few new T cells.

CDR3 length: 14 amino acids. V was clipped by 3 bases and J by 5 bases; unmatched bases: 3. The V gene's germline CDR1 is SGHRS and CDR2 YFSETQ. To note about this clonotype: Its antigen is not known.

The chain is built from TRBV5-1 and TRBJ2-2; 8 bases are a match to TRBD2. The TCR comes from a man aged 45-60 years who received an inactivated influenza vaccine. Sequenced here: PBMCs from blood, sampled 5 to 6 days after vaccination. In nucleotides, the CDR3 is TGCGCCAGCAGCTCGACTAGCGAGACCGGGGAGCTGTTTTTT. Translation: CASSSTSETGELFF.